Shown below are 19 T cell receptor beta chains from a single sample sequenced in a study of T cell changes during pregnancy in multiple sclerosis. Data came from immunoSEQ multiplex PCR; TCRdb stores just in-frame clones and leaves some out. Found here are about 80,000 clones, roughly nine tenths of them singletons; the top ten hold about 3%. The specimen was peripheral blood, collected before pregnancy. These receptors all stem from a female donor with multiple sclerosis, enrolled in a pregnancy study.

This sequence joins TRBV25-1 and TRBJ1-5; 8 nucleotides align to TRBD1. J was trimmed by 5 bases and V by 5 bases; bases with no gene match: 5. CDR1 is MGHDK, CDR2 SYGVNS, per germline. The CDR3 has 14 residues. CDR3 residues: CASSPTGAHQPQHF. As DNA, the CDR3 is TGTGCCAGCAGTCCGACAGGGGCGCATCAGCCCCAGCATTTT.

The V call is TRBV7-6, the J call TRBJ2-5, with D unresolved. Between the trimmed V and J ends, which lost 5 bases and 0 bases, there was a span of 7 bases. CDR1 SGHVS and CDR2 FNYEAQ come from the germline V gene. This CDR3 is built from 13 residues. The CDR3 region has the DNA TGTGCCAGCAGCACACCTTACCAAGAGACCCAGTACTTC. This encodes CASSTPYQETQYF.

V is TRBV6-1 and J is TRBJ2-3; D is unresolved. This CDR3 region has 14 residues. Trimming removed 6 bases from V and 2 bases from J, with 12 bases in between. The V gene's germline CDR1 is MNHNS and CDR2 SASEGT. CDR3 sequence reads: CASSPVSHTDTQYF. The CDR3 nucleotides are TGTGCCAGCAGCCCGGTCTCCCACACAGATACGCAGTATTTT.

This clone was observed once. This chain links TRBV6-1 with TRBJ2-7; a possible D gene is TRBD1 (5 bases). V lost 8 bases and J lost 5, with 19 bases in between. The CDR3 has 14 residues. Germline CDR1 and CDR2: MNHNS and SASEGT. The CDR3 DNA is TGTGCCAGCTACTCAGGGCCCCCCCTAGACGAGCAGTACTTC. Translated, it gives CASYSGPPLDEQYF.

This chain connects TRBV28 to TRBJ1-5; D may be TRBD1 (6 bases). The CDR3 runs 12 residues. Per the germline V gene, CDR1 is MDHEN and CDR2 is SYDVKM. Trimming removed 4 bases at V and 7 bases at J, with 8 bases between. The CDR3 protein is CASSSGVQPQHF. CDR3 coding DNA: TGTGCCAGCAGTTCAGGGGTACAGCCCCAGCATTTT.

The rearrangement links TRBV13 to TRBJ1-2; TRBD1 is a possible D gene (6 bases). This CDR3 contains 13 residues. CDR1 is PRHDT and CDR2 is FYEKMQ in the germline V gene (reference sequence). Trimming removed 1 base at V and 6 bases at J, with 9 bases between. CDR3 in amino acids: CASSLAGADGYTF. CDR3 DNA sequence: TGTGCCAGCAGCTTAGCAGGGGCAGATGGCTACACCTTC.

The chain couples TRBV7-2 to TRBJ2-7; 7 bases are a match to TRBD2. The trim removed 5 bases at V and 4 bases at J, leaving 11 bases unmatched. This CDR3 has 15 residues. Germline V CDR1 and CDR2: SGHTA, FQGNSA. CDR3 protein: CASSPTGLREYEQYF. In DNA form, the CDR3 reads TGTGCCAGCAGCCCGACTGGGTTGCGGGAGTACGAGCAGTACTTC. Variable domain in full (rest from reference TRBV7-2 and TRBJ2-7): GAGVSQSPSNKVTEKGKDVELRCDPISGHTALYWYRQSLGQGLEFLIYFQGNSAPDKSGLPSDRFSAERTGGSVSTLTIQRTQQEDSAVYLCASSPTGLREYEQYFGPGTRLTVT.

The rearrangement joins TRBV6-6 to TRBJ2-5, with 13 bases lining up with TRBD2. V dropped 5 bases and J dropped 2; count of bases not matched to a gene: 5. This CDR3 has 16 amino acids. CDR1 is MNHNY and CDR2 is SVGAGI in the germline V gene (reference sequence). CDR3 amino acids: CASSRTSGGPQETQYF. Here the CDR3 DNA reads TGTGCCAGCAGTCGGACTAGCGGGGGACCACAAGAGACCCAGTACTTC.

The rearrangement links TRBV5-4 to TRBJ2-7; D is possibly TRBD1 (6 bases). V was shortened by 4 bases and J by 0 bases, with 11 bases between the two germline ends. This CDR3 contains 14 residues. Germline assignment: CDR1 SGHNT and CDR2 YYREEE (reference sequence). CDR3 DNA: TGTGCCAGCAGCCCCCGGGACACCTCCTACGAGCAGTACTTC. Encoded protein: CASSPRDTSYEQYF.

V gene TRBV15 combines with J gene TRBJ2-3, with 8 nucleotides matching TRBD2. The CDR3 is made up of 15 amino acids. J was trimmed by 1 base and V by 5 bases; bases with no gene match: 5. CDR1 is LNHNV, CDR2 YYDKDF, per germline (reference sequence). The CDR3 loop reads CATSLPGGGTDTQYF. The CDR3 DNA follows: TGTGCCACCAGCCTCCCCGGGGGGGGCACAGATACGCAGTATTTT.

The CDR3 DNA follows: TGCGCCAGCAGCTTGAGGGGCCCCGACTCCTACGAGCAGTACTTC. It translates to CASSLRGPDSYEQYF. V gene TRBV5-1 combines with J gene TRBJ2-7; weak D call: TRBD1 (5 bases). Germline CDR1 and CDR2: SGHRS and YFSETQ. The length of the CDR3 is 15 residues. The V end was cut by 1 base, the J end by 0 bases, with 11 bases between.

CDR3 nucleotide sequence: TGTGCCAGCACCCTAAGTCAGGGATTCACTGAAGCTTTCTTT. Its translation is CASTLSQGFTEAFF. The V and J genes are TRBV28 and TRBJ1-1; possible D gene TRBD1, 5 bases. This CDR3 is built from 14 residues. V was clipped by 7 bases and J by 4 bases, with 16 bases between them. From germline, CDR1 is MDHEN and CDR2 SYDVKM.

The chain employs TRBV2 and TRBJ2-3, with D maybe TRBD2 (5 bases). CDR1 and CDR2 from the germline V gene are SNHLY and FYNNEI. Between the trimmed V and J ends, which lost 5 bases and 4 bases, there was a span of 16 bases. This CDR3 spans 15 amino acids. CDR3 sequence reads: CASSTNPPAADTQYF. In DNA, the CDR3 is TGTGCCAGCAGTACTAACCCCCCAGCGGCAGATACGCAGTATTTT.

The genes are TRBV7-2 and TRBJ2-7, with 7 bases identical to TRBD2. CDR1 SGHTA and CDR2 FQGNSA come from the germline V gene. V shed 6 bases and J 2 bases; nucleotides not matched to a gene: 13. CDR3 length equals 16 residues. This chain's CDR3 is CASRLTTTSSAYEQYF. CDR3 nucleotides: TGTGCCAGCAGACTAACCACGACTAGCAGTGCCTACGAGCAGTACTTC.

V gene TRBV19 combines with J gene TRBJ1-2; 8 nucleotides agree with TRBD1. V trimming: 5 bases; J trimming: 3 bases; junction bases outside the gene matches: 14. This CDR3 comprises 17 residues. Germline V lookup: CDR1 LNHDA, CDR2 SQIVND (reference sequence). For the CDR3, the DNA is TGTGCCAGTAGTCTCGGGACAGGTGGGGCCCAGGACTATGGCTACACCTTC. Its protein is CASSLGTGGAQDYGYTF.

The chain has TRBV6-1 and TRBJ2-1, with 15 nucleotides matching TRBD2. With 3 bases clipped from V and 10 bases from J, the junction kept 7 bases outside the gene matches. There are 16 residues in the CDR3. The germline V gene encodes CDR1 MNHNS and CDR2 SASEGT. The CDR3 is CASSEYGLAGGEEQFF. For the CDR3, the DNA is TGTGCCAGCAGTGAGTATGGACTAGCGGGAGGGGAAGAGCAGTTCTTC.

The gene calls are TRBV27 and TRBJ2-5; TRBD2 is a possible D gene (5 bases). The CDR3 has 14 amino acids. The V gene's germline CDR1 is MNHEY and CDR2 SMNVEV (reference sequence). V was cut by 6 bases and J by 4 bases, with 15 bases left in between. CDR3 sequence: CASRAGLRGETQYF. The CDR3 DNA reads as TGTGCCAGCAGGGCCGGTTTACGGGGAGAGACCCAGTACTTC.

CDR3 amino acids: CASSPGYNEQFF. The CDR3 DNA reads as TGCGCCAGCAGCCCAGGCTACAATGAGCAGTTCTTC. The rearrangement uses TRBV4-1 and TRBJ2-1; unclear D gene. CDR1 is MGHRA and CDR2 is YSYEKL in the germline V gene. With 4 bases removed from V and 3 bases from J, the gap between germline ends came to 4 bases. The CDR3 has 12 amino acids.

The chain uses TRBV9 and TRBJ1-6, with 7 bases identical to TRBD1. The CDR3 consists of 15 residues. Germline trimming cut 2 bases from V and 5 bases from J; bases unmatched to any gene: 4. Germline V gives CDR1 SGDLS, CDR2 YYNGEE. The CDR3 region is CASSVQTGHNSPLHF. CDR3 nucleotide sequence: TGTGCCAGCAGCGTTCAGACAGGGCATAATTCACCCCTCCACTTT.